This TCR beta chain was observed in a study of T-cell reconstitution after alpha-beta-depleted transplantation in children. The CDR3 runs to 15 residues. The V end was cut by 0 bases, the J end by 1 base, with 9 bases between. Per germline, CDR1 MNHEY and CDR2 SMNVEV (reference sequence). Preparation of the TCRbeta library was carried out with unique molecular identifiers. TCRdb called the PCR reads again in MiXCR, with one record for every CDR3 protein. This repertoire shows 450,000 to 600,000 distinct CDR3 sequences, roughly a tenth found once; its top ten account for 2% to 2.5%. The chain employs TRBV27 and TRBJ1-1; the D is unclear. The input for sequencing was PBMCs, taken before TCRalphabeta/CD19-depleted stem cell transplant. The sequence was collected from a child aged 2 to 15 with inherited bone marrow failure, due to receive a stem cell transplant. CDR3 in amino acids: CASSLSWVGNTEAFF. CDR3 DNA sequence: TGTGCCAGCAGTTTATCTTGGGTTGGGAACACTGAAGCTTTCTTT.